This T cell receptor (beta chain) appears in the sequencing data of a study of T cells in Graves' hyperthyroidism and ophthalmopathy. Overall study context: Peripheral blood was collected at initial diagnosis, before any treatment. Whole-study results and caveats: Blood held most thyroid clonotypes expanded above 0.001 frequency. A median approximately 6.5 months before onset, the model predicted ophthalmopathy.

This clonotype appeared many times. Its antigen is currently unknown. The PBMCs were taken from around 9 ml of fresh peripheral blood. V was clipped by 7 bases and J by 0 bases, with 7 bases between them. The germline V gene has CDR1 SNHLY and CDR2 FYNNEI. This CDR3 region has 13 residues. It was RNA transcripts that yielded the amplified TCR beta CDR3 regions. Initially, a first-round RT-PCR of the TCR CDR3 employed the HTBI primer set. From the multiplex PCR reads, TCRdb called clonotypes with MiXCR, one entry per CDR3 protein. The repertoire holds some 650,000 distinct CDR3 sequences, with approximately 15% as singletons.

The sequenced material came from blood. This receptor was obtained from a woman in her thirties or forties with Graves' ophthalmopathy. J is TRBJ1-5 and V is TRBV2, with no clear D. For the CDR3, the DNA is TGTGCCAGCAAAAAGGATAGCAATCAGCCCCAGCATTTT. Translation: CASKKDSNQPQHF.